The rows below give T cell receptor beta chains drawn from one sample of a study of CD4+ T cells in melanoma. Clones were sequenced by immunoSEQ multiplex PCR, and TCRdb holds only the in-frame ones, with some missing. Of about 15,000 clones listed, around 80% were seen once; the top ten hold 6.4%. The sequencing sample was made of cells from a culture (not recorded whether cultured in vitro). All receptors come from a human donor with melanoma. Both conserved end residues are part of each CDR3. D genes are given only for firm matches. Size is stated for part of the rows, as once, few or many counts, or as a class when the clone is expanded.

V: TRBV14; J: TRBJ1-3; size: .; D: .; DNA: TGTGCCAGCAGCCAAGTCGGGAAAGAGAGAAACACCATATATTTT; CDR3: CASSQVGKERNTIYF
V: TRBV27; J: TRBJ2-4; size: .; D: .; DNA: TGTGCCAGCAGTTCTGACGAAAACATTCAGTACTTC; CDR3: CASSSDENIQYF
V: TRBV7-9; J: TRBJ2-7; size: .; D: .; DNA: TGTGCCAGCAGCTTTTGGCCGGGGCCACCCTACGAGCAGTACTTC; CDR3: CASSFWPGPPYEQYF
V: TRBV2; J: TRBJ1-2; size: .; D: TRBD1; DNA: TGTGCCAGCAGGGACAGGGCCACCTATGGCTACACCTTC; CDR3: CASRDRATYGYTF
V: TRBV13; J: TRBJ1-1; size: .; D: TRBD1; DNA: TGTGCCAGCCGCCCAAGAGGGACAGATGAAGCTTTCTTT; CDR3: CASRPRGTDEAFF
V: TRBV6-1; J: TRBJ1-2; size: .; D: .; DNA: TGTGCCAGCGCGAGGTCGGCGACTAACTATGGCTACACCTTC; CDR3: CASARSATNYGYTF
V: TRBV7-9; J: TRBJ1-4; size: .; D: TRBD1; DNA: TGTGCCAGCAGCCGAATCGGGACAGGAGATGAAAAACTGTTTTTT; CDR3: CASSRIGTGDEKLFF
V: TRBV6-1; J: TRBJ1-4; size: .; D: .; DNA: TGTGCCAGCAGTGCAGGGCCCGGTCGGAGTGAAAAACTGTTTTTT; CDR3: CASSAGPGRSEKLFF
V: TRBV2; J: TRBJ1-2; size: .; D: .; DNA: TGTGCCAGCAGTGGTCACAGGCTGCCCAACTATGGCTACACCTTC; CDR3: CASSGHRLPNYGYTF
V: TRBV15; J: TRBJ1-2; size: .; D: .; DNA: TGTGCCACCAGCAGAGAAACAGGATCGTATGGCTACACCTTC; CDR3: CATSRETGSYGYTF
V: TRBV30; J: TRBJ1-1; size: .; D: .; DNA: TGTGCCTGGAGTGTTCAAACAGGGTGGGCTGAAGCTTTCTTT; CDR3: CAWSVQTGWAEAFF
V: TRBV28; J: TRBJ1-2; size: .; D: .; DNA: TGTGCCAGCATCCAAAGAGGGACATCGATTAACTATGGCTACACCTTC; CDR3: CASIQRGTSINYGYTF
V: TRBV6-5; J: TRBJ1-4; size: .; D: .; DNA: TGTGCCAGCAGTTACTCCCGGGGCACTAATGAAAAACTGTTTTTT; CDR3: CASSYSRGTNEKLFF
V: TRBV5-4; J: TRBJ1-4; size: .; D: .; DNA: TGTGCCAGCAGCTTGGGTGGGCAGGCCCGGGAAAAACTGTTTTTT; CDR3: CASSLGGQAREKLFF
V: TRBV30; J: TRBJ1-2; size: .; D: .; DNA: TGTGCCTCCCGACGGATTTCGTATGGCTACACCTTC; CDR3: CASRRISYGYTF
V: TRBV7-9; J: TRBJ1-1; size: .; D: .; DNA: TGTGCCAGCAGCTCGGAACAGGGGAACACTGAAGCTTTCTTT; CDR3: CASSSEQGNTEAFF
V: TRBV10-3; J: TRBJ2-5; size: .; D: .; DNA: TGTGCCATCAGTGAAAGAGAAGGGGGGATGGAGACCCAGTACTTC; CDR3: CAISEREGGMETQYF
V: TRBV6-1; J: TRBJ1-4; size: .; D: TRBD1; DNA: TGTGCCAGCAGACCGGGACAGGGCCCTAATGAAAAACTGTTTTTT; CDR3: CASRPGQGPNEKLFF
V: TRBV7-9; J: TRBJ1-1; size: .; D: .; DNA: TGTGCCAGCAGCCAAGGGGGGGGATGGAACACTGAAGCTTTCTTT; CDR3: CASSQGGGWNTEAFF
V: TRBV6-6; J: TRBJ1-2; size: once; D: .; DNA: TGTGCCAGCAGGCATTCAGGGACTAACTATGGCTACACCTTC; CDR3: CASRHSGTNYGYTF
V: TRBV19; J: TRBJ1-5; size: .; D: .; DNA: TGTGCCAGTAGGGCCGGGTTGCGGTCAGCCCAGCATTTT; CDR3: CASRAGLRSAQHF
V: TRBV4-1; J: TRBJ1-1; size: .; D: .; DNA: TGCGCCAGCAGCGCCTTGGGGCTAAACACTGAAGCTTTCTTT; CDR3: CASSALGLNTEAFF
V: TRBV5-1; J: TRBJ2-5; size: .; D: TRBD1; DNA: TGCGCCAGCAGCTTGATGACAGGGGGCTACCAAGAGACCCAGTACTTC; CDR3: CASSLMTGGYQETQYF
V: TRBV4-1; J: TRBJ2-7; size: .; D: .; DNA: TGCGCCAGCAGCCTGCAGGGGAGCTCCTACGAGCAGTACTTC; CDR3: CASSLQGSSYEQYF
V: TRBV9; J: TRBJ1-2; size: .; D: .; DNA: TGTGCCAGCAGCCCCCCAGACGCGGGGATCCACTATGGCTACACCTTC; CDR3: CASSPPDAGIHYGYTF
V: TRBV6-5; J: TRBJ2-5; size: .; D: TRBD1; DNA: TGTGCCAGCAGGACAGGGGGAACACAAGAGACCCAGTACTTC; CDR3: CASRTGGTQETQYF
V: TRBV10-1; J: TRBJ1-2; size: .; D: .; DNA: TGCGCCAGCAGTGCCTCAAGGAACTATGGCTACACCTTC; CDR3: CASSASRNYGYTF
V: TRBV25-1; J: TRBJ1-1; size: .; D: .; DNA: TGTGCCAGCAGGGCCTACACTGAAGCTTTCTTT; CDR3: CASRAYTEAFF
V: TRBV6-1; J: TRBJ1-3; size: .; D: .; DNA: TGTGCCAGCAGTGAAGGGAGGGTTGGTGGAAACACCATATATTTT; CDR3: CASSEGRVGGNTIYF
V: TRBV7-9; J: TRBJ1-6; size: .; D: TRBD1; DNA: TGTGCCAGCAGCTTAGGGGACAGGGGAAATTCACCCCTCCACTTT; CDR3: CASSLGDRGNSPLHF
V: TRBV29-1; J: TRBJ1-2; size: .; D: TRBD1; DNA: TGCAGCGCATTAATCCGGGACAGGGGGCAGGCCTATGGCTACACCTTC; CDR3: CSALIRDRGQAYGYTF
V: TRBV4-2; J: TRBJ1-2; size: .; D: TRBD1; DNA: TGTGCCAGCAGCCACGCCCCGGGACAGCACTACTATGGCTACACCTTC; CDR3: CASSHAPGQHYYGYTF
V: TRBV2; J: TRBJ2-7; size: .; D: .; DNA: TGTGCCAGCAGGGAACAAACAGGCTCCTACGAGCAGTACTTC; CDR3: CASREQTGSYEQYF
V: TRBV30; J: TRBJ2-7; size: few; D: .; DNA: TGTGCCTGGAGTAGGGGGGGCTACGAGCAGTACTTC; CDR3: CAWSRGGYEQYF
V: TRBV5-1; J: TRBJ1-4; size: .; D: .; DNA: TGCGCCAGCAGCCTTACAGGTACCGGAGGCGAAAAACTGTTTTTT; CDR3: CASSLTGTGGEKLFF
V: TRBV5-1; J: TRBJ2-3; size: .; D: .; DNA: TGCGCCAGCAGCTGGCAGTCGGGCACAGATACGCAGTATTTT; CDR3: CASSWQSGTDTQYF
V: TRBV5-1; J: TRBJ2-5; size: medium-sized; D: TRBD1; DNA: TGCGCCAGCAGGCAAGGGGGCCCCAGGGAGACCCAGTACTTC; CDR3: CASRQGGPRETQYF
V: TRBV5-5; J: TRBJ2-7; size: few; D: TRBD2; DNA: TGTGCCAGCAGTGCTCTAGCGGGGGGGACCTACGAGCAGTACTTC; CDR3: CASSALAGGTYEQYF
V: TRBV2; J: TRBJ1-4; size: .; D: TRBD1; DNA: TGTGCCAGCTTGACAGGGGCTAATGAAAAACTGTTTTTT; CDR3: CASLTGANEKLFF
V: TRBV28; J: TRBJ1-4; size: .; D: .; DNA: TGTGCCAGCAGGACCAGTGAAAAACTGTTTTTT; CDR3: CASRTSEKLFF
V: TRBV2; J: TRBJ1-4; size: .; D: .; DNA: TGTGCCAGCAGTCTTTCGTATGGGGACGGCGAAAAACTGTTTTTT; CDR3: CASSLSYGDGEKLFF
V: TRBV30; J: TRBJ2-7; size: few; D: .; DNA: TGTGCCTGGAGTGTCTGGGAACTCTACTACGAGCAGTACTTC; CDR3: CAWSVWELYYEQYF
V: TRBV5-6; J: TRBJ1-2; size: .; D: TRBD1; DNA: TGTGCCAGCAGCTTATGGGACAGGGCCGAATATGGCTACACCTTC; CDR3: CASSLWDRAEYGYTF
V: TRBV2; J: TRBJ2-5; size: once; D: .; DNA: TGTGCCAGCAGTGAACAGGGACTCGGGACCCAGTACTTC; CDR3: CASSEQGLGTQYF
V: TRBV6-1; J: TRBJ1-1; size: .; D: .; DNA: TGTGCCAGCGGCAGACTTGAAGCTTTCTTT; CDR3: CASGRLEAFF